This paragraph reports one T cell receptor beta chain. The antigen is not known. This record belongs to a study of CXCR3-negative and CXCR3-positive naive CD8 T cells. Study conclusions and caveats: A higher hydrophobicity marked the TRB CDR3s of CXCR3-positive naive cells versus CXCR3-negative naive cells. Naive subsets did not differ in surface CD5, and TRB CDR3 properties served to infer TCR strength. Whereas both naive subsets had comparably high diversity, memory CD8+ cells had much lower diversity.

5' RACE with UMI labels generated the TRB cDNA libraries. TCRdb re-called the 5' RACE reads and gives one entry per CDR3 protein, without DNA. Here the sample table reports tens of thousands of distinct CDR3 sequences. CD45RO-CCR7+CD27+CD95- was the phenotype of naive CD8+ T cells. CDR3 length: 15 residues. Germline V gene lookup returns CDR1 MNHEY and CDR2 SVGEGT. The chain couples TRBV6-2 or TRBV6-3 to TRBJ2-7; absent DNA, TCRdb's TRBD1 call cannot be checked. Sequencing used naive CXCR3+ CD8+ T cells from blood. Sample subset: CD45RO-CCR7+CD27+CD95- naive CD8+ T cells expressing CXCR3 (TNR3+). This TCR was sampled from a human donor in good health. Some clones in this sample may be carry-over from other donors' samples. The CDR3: CASSRGQGAAYEQYF.